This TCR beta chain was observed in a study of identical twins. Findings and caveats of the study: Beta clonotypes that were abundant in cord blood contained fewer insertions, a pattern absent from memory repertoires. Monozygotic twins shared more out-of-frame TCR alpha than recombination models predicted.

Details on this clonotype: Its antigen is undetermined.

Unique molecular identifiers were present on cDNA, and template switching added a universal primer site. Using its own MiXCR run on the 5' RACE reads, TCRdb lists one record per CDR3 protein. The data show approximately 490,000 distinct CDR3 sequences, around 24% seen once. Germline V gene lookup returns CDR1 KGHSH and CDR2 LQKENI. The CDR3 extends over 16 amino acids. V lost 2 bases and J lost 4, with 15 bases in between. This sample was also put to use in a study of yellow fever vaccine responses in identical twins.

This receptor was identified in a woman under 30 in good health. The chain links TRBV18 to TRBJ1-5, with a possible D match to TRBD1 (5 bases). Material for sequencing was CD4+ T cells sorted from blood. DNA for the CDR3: TGTGCCAGCTCACCATTCCTTCGGGACCGAAATCAGCCCCAGCATTTT. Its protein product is CASSPFLRDRNQPQHF.